This entry lists 20 T cell receptor beta chains sequenced from one sample in a study of post-analysis software for immune sequencing data. Study findings and constraints: Higher frequency in patients than in controls was seen for 5 or 6 TRBV segments, with TRBV5-6, TRBV5-1 and TRBV20-1 among them.

The antigens these receptors bind are not known. Sequencing libraries made from TCR beta cDNA carried unique molecular identifiers. MiXCR, run by TCRdb on the PCR reads, gives a single entry per CDR3 protein. Among more than 450,000 distinct CDR3 sequences listed, around 44% were seen once. The sample comprised blood. The receptor source for this set is a girl aged 5-17 years with multiple sclerosis.

This sequence joins TRBV7-9 and TRBJ2-3; possibly TRBD1 for D (5 bases). The CDR3 runs 11 residues. V lost 5 bases, J lost 11 bases, and 11 bases lay in between. CDR1 is SEHNR, CDR2 FQNEAQ, per germline (reference sequence). The CDR3 DNA reads as TGTGCCAGCAGCGTCCGACAGCAGCAGTATTTT. It specifies CASSVRQQQYF.

V usage is TRBV29-1 and J usage is TRBJ2-1, with 11 positions matching TRBD2. The CDR3 runs 16 residues. With V trimmed by 3 bases and J by 3 bases, 7 bases remained unmatched. CDR1 SQVTM and CDR2 ANQGSEA come from the germline V gene. The DNA for the CDR3 is TGCAGCGTTGAGATCGGGACTAGCGGATACTACAATGAGCAGTTCTTC. This codes for CSVEIGTSGYYNEQFF.

The chain combines TRBV12-3 or TRBV12-4 with TRBJ2-1, with D maybe TRBD2 (6 bases). This CDR3 is built from 13 residues. Trimming removed 7 bases at V and 7 bases at J, with 14 bases between. CDR3 loop: CASNAGPGNEQFF. CDR3 DNA sequence: TGTGCCAGCAATGCGGGACCTGGGAATGAGCAGTTCTTC.

The chain couples TRBV5-6 to TRBJ2-4; tentatively, D is TRBD1 or TRBD2 (5 bases each). V gave up 2 bases and J gave up 3 bases, with 12 bases separating them. The length of the CDR3 is 15 residues. Germline-derived CDR1 and CDR2 are SGHDT and YYEEEE. CDR3 nucleotide sequence: TGTGCCAGCAGCTTCGGCAGGGACGGCAAAAACATTCAGTACTTC. Protein product: CASSFGRDGKNIQYF.

The chain carries TRBV5-1 and TRBJ2-5, with 9 bases fitting TRBD1. The CDR3 contains 17 residues. Germline CDR1 and CDR2: SGHRS and YFSETQ. V was clipped by 3 bases and J by 1 base; unmatched bases: 10. For the CDR3, the DNA is TGCGCCAGCAGCTGGGACAGGGAAGGAGTGGGCCAAGAGACCCAGTACTTC. Translated, it gives CASSWDREGVGQETQYF.

The CDR3 loop is CASSLEGSDGYTF. Written as DNA, the CDR3 is TGCGCCAGCAGCTTGGAGGGGTCTGATGGCTACACCTTC. This chain uses TRBV5-1 with TRBJ1-2; a possible D gene is TRBD1 (5 bases). The CDR3 length is 13 residues. Germline V gene data show CDR1 as SGHRS and CDR2 as YFSETQ. V lost 0 bases and J lost 6, with 9 bases in between.

The chain employs TRBV6-5 and TRBJ2-7, with a tentative D call TRBD1 (5 bases). This CDR3 has 13 residues. The germline V and J ends were trimmed by 9 bases and 3 bases, with 15 bases remaining between them. Germline lookup yields CDR1 MNHEY and CDR2 SVGAGI. CDR3 nucleotides: TGTGCCAGACCTTTGGGGCTGGACTACGAGCAGTACTTC. This gives the protein CARPLGLDYEQYF.

The chain is built from TRBV20-1 and TRBJ2-7; D is possibly TRBD2 (5 bases). The germline V gene has CDR1 DFQATT and CDR2 SNEGSKA (reference sequence). CDR3 size: 15 residues. V was clipped by 3 bases and J by 2 bases, with 17 bases between them. The CDR3 loop is CSASPSGGRAYEQYF. CDR3 DNA: TGCAGTGCTAGTCCTAGTGGCGGGCGAGCCTACGAGCAGTACTTC.

The rearrangement links TRBV15 to TRBJ1-2; D unclear. The length of the CDR3 is 13 residues. Germline CDR1 reads LNHNV; CDR2 reads YYDKDF (reference sequence). V was trimmed by 0 bases and J by 4 bases, leaving 6 bases between them. CDR3 protein: CATSRDVGYGYTF. CDR3 DNA: TGTGCCACCAGCAGAGATGTGGGCTATGGCTACACCTTC. The full variable domain, in which reference TRBV15 and TRBJ1-2 provide the parts outside the CDR3, is DAMVIQNPRYQVTQFGKPVTLSCSQTLNHNVMYWYQQKSSQAPKLLFHYYDKDFNNEADTPDNFQSRRPNTSFCFLDIRSPGLGDTAMYLCATSRDVGYGYTFGSGTRLTVV.

This clonotype has a handful of counts. The chain employs TRBV25-1 and TRBJ2-1, with TRBD2 matching 13 bases. Germline V lookup: CDR1 MGHDK, CDR2 SYGVNS. J lost 5 bases, V lost 8 bases, and 6 bases had no gene match. The CDR3 has 15 amino acids. This CDR3 is CASELAGGPNNEQFF. The CDR3 DNA sequence: TGTGCCAGCGAACTAGCGGGAGGGCCTAACAATGAGCAGTTCTTC.

The gene calls are TRBV11-2 and TRBJ2-3; the D is unclear. The germline CDR1 and CDR2 sequences are SGHAT and FQNNGV. This CDR3 has 18 amino acids. V lost 1 base and J lost 6, with 23 bases in between. The CDR3 bases are TGTGCCAGCAGCTTAGGAAGGCACGCGCAAAGCCCCATGGATACGCAGTATTTT. It translates to CASSLGRHAQSPMDTQYF.

The V call is TRBV5-1, the J call TRBJ2-4; no clear D gene. The J call may be faulty, since TRBJ2-5 better matches the DNA end. The CDR3 is 13 residues long. Per germline, CDR1 SGHRS and CDR2 YFSETQ. Here the CDR3 reads CASSSIPLETQYF. The DNA of the CDR3 is TGCGCCAGCAGCTCGATACCCCTAGAGACCCAGTACTTC.

The chain uses TRBV4-1 and TRBJ2-7, with 10 bases matching TRBD2. The V gene's germline CDR1 is MGHRA and CDR2 YSYEKL. The V segment lost 2 bases and the J segment 4 bases; nucleotides outside the gene matches: 5. The CDR3 consists of 15 residues. CDR3 bases: TGCGCCAGCAGCCAAATCCTAGCGGGAGAATACGAGCAGTACTTC. Residues: CASSQILAGEYEQYF.

V and J are TRBV29-1 and TRBJ1-1, with D perhaps matching TRBD1 (5 bases). The V end was cut by 4 bases, the J end by 10 bases, with 16 bases between. This CDR3 region has 12 residues. Germline lookup yields CDR1 SQVTM and CDR2 ANQGSEA. CDR3 region: CSVALQGTVAFF. DNA of the CDR3: TGCAGCGTTGCCCTGCAGGGAACCGTAGCTTTCTTT. The full variable domain, completed using reference TRBV29-1 and TRBJ1-1, is SAVISQKPSRDICQRGTSLTIQCQVDSQVTMMFWYRQQPGQSLTLIATANQGSEATYESGFVIDKFPISRPNLTFSTLTVSNMSPEDSSIYLCSVALQGTVAFFGQGTRLTVV.

This clonotype was seen a handful of times. The chain recombines TRBV11-2 with TRBJ2-1; possibly TRBD1 for D (5 bases). Trimming removed 4 bases at V and 4 bases at J, with 11 bases between. This CDR3 contains 14 residues. The germline V gene encodes CDR1 SGHAT and CDR2 FQNNGV. This CDR3 is CASSSIRGYNEQFF. CDR3 coding DNA: TGTGCCAGCAGCTCCATTAGGGGTTACAATGAGCAGTTCTTC.

The V and J genes are TRBV20-1 and TRBJ2-7, with TRBD1 matching over 10 bases. With 6 bases clipped from V and 1 base from J, the junction kept 6 bases outside the gene matches. Germline lookup yields CDR1 DFQATT and CDR2 SNEGSKA (reference sequence). The CDR3 extends over 14 amino acids. The CDR3 sequence: CSAIGTGESYEQYF. The CDR3 bases are TGCAGTGCGATCGGGACAGGGGAATCCTACGAGCAGTACTTC.

This clonotype occurred a few times. This chain uses TRBV12-3 or TRBV12-4 with TRBJ2-3, with 9 bases lining up with TRBD1. This CDR3 has 15 amino acids. The junction had 5 bases not matched to a gene; V was cut back by 5 bases and J by 2 bases. The CDR3 nucleotides are TGTGCCAGCAGTCTACAGGGGGCCTACACAGATACGCAGTATTTT. This encodes CASSLQGAYTDTQYF.

Comments on this clonotype: At one of its ends the junction is not consistent with the germline gene, which may arise from a read error. The chain links TRBV5-1 to TRBJ1-2; TRBD1 is a possible D gene (5 bases). The length of the CDR3 is 15 residues. Per germline, CDR1 SGHRS and CDR2 YFSETQ. The CDR3 nucleotides read TGCGCCAGCAGCTCAACCCGGGACGATAAATATGGCGACACCTTC. It yields the protein CASSSTRDDKYGDTF.

This sequence joins TRBV12-3 or TRBV12-4 and TRBJ1-6; 8 bases map to TRBD1. After removal of 5 bases from V and 10 bases from J, the junction contained 7 bases not matched to a gene. CDR3 length: 14 amino acids. The CDR3 is CASSTGGAESPLHF. As DNA, the CDR3 is TGTGCCAGCAGTACAGGGGGTGCAGAGTCACCCCTCCACTTT.

The gene calls are TRBV24-1 and TRBJ2-1; 9 bases are shared with TRBD1. Germline loops: CDR1 KGHDR, CDR2 SFDVKD. Trimming cost V 4 bases and J 7 bases; bases outside gene matches: 10. The CDR3 spans 16 residues. DNA for the CDR3: TGTGCCACCAGTGACTTGGGACAGGGTCTCGATAATGAGCAGTTCTTC. Translation: CATSDLGQGLDNEQFF.